This T cell receptor (beta chain) was obtained from a study of T-cell memory formation after mild COVID-19. About the study: For the most part, TCR clusters were specific to one donor.

This clonotype was counted only a few times. Its antigen remains unidentified. Using constant-segment primers, 5'RACE produced TCR alpha and TCR beta cDNA libraries carrying sample barcodes and UMIs. MiXCR, applied by TCRdb to the 5' RACE reads, yields one record per CDR3 protein. The sample records under 300,000 distinct CDR3 sequences, roughly 17% being singletons. Study conclusions and caveats: Pre-infection memory harbored some responding clones, suggesting cross-reactive memory joined. CD4/CD8 balance held among clones contracting day 15 to 85, and later expanders leaned CD4+.

Germline loops: CDR1 SGHRS, CDR2 YFSETQ. The CDR3 sequence is 17 residues long. V gave up 5 bases and J gave up 5 bases; unmatched junction bases: 16. The TCR originated in a young man who had mild COVID-19 (a few samples of this study predate the infection). Cell type and time point are not known. Sequencing used PBMCs or a T cell subset sorted from them (not recorded which). The genes are TRBV5-1 and TRBJ2-5, with 9 bases matching TRBD1. The CDR3, as DNA: TGCGCCAGCAGTTCCCGACCCCGGGACAGGGTCGGGGAGACCCAGTACTTC. Protein sequence: CASSSRPRDRVGETQYF. The full variable domain, rest sourced from reference TRBV5-1 and TRBJ2-5, is KAGVTQTPRYLIKTRGQQVTLSCSPISGHRSVSWYQQTPGQGLQFLFEYFSETQRNKGNFPGRFSGRQFSNSRSEMNVSTLELGDSALYLCASSSRPRDRVGETQYFGPGTRLLVL.